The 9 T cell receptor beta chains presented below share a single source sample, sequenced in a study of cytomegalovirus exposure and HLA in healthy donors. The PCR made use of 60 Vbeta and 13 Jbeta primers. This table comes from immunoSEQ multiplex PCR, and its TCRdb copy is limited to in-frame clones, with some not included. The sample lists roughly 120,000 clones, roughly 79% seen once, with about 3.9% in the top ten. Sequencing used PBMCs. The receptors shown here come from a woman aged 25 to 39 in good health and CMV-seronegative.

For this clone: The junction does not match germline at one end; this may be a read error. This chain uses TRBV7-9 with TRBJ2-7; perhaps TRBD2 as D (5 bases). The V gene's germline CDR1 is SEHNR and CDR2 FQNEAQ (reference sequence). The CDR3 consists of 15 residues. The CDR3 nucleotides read TGTGCCAGCAGCTCGGGATCCACCCTTTCCTCCGAGCAGTACTTC. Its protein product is CASSSGSTLSSEQYF.

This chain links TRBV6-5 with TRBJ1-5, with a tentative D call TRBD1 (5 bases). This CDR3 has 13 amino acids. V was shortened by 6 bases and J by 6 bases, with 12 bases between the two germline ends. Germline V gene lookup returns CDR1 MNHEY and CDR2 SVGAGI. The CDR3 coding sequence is TGTGCCAGCAGGCCAGGGATTCGTCAGCCCCAGCATTTT. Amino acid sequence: CASRPGIRQPQHF.

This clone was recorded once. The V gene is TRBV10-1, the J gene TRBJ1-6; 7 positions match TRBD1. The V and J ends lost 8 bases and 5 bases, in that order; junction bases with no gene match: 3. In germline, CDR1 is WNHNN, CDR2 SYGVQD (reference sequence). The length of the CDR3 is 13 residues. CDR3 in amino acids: CASRDRDNSPLHF. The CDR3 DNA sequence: TGCGCCAGCCGGGACAGAGATAATTCACCCCTCCACTTT.

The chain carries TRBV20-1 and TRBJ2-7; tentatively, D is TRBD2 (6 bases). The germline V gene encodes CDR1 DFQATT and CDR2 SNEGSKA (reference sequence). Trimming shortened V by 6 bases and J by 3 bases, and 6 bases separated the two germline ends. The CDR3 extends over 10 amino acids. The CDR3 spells CSADYYEQYF. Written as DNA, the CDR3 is TGCAGTGCGGACTACTACGAGCAGTACTTC.

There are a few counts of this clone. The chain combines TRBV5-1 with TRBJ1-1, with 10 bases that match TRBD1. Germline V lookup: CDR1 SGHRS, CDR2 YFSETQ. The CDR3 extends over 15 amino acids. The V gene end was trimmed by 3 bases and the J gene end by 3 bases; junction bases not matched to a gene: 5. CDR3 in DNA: TGCGCCAGCAGCTGGGGACAGGGGTCGGACACTGAAGCTTTCTTT. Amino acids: CASSWGQGSDTEAFF. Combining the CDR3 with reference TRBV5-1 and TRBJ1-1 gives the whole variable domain KAGVTQTPRYLIKTRGQQVTLSCSPISGHRSVSWYQQTPGQGLQFLFEYFSETQRNKGNFPGRFSGRQFSNSRSEMNVSTLELGDSALYLCASSWGQGSDTEAFFGQGTRLTVV.

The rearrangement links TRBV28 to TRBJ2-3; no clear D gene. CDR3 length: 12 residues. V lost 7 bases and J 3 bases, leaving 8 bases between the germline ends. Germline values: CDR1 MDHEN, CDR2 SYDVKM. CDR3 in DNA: TGTGCCAGCACAGTCGAAACAGATACGCAGTATTTT. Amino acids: CASTVETDTQYF.

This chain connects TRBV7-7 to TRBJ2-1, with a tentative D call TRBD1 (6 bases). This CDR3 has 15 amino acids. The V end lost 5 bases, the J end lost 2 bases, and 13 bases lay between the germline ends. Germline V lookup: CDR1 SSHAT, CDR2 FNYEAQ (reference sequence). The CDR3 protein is CASSPQQGAYNEQFF. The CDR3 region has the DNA TGTGCCAGCAGCCCACAACAGGGAGCCTACAATGAGCAGTTCTTC.

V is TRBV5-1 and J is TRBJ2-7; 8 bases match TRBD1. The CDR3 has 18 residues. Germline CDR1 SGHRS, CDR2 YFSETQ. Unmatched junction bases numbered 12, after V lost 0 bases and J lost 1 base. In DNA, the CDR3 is TGCGCCAGCAGCTTGGTGGCCTTGGAGCACAGGGGGTCCTACGAGCAGTACTTC. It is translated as CASSLVALEHRGSYEQYF.

The CDR3 sequence: CASSTQTQGTEAFF. The DNA for the CDR3 is TGTGCCAGCAGCACGCAAACTCAGGGCACTGAAGCTTTCTTT. The genes are TRBV11-2 and TRBJ1-1, with a weak D call TRBD1 (5 bases). This CDR3 has 14 residues. The germline CDR1 and CDR2 sequences are SGHAT and FQNNGV. Trimming shortened V by 5 bases and J by 4 bases, and 14 bases separated the two germline ends. Based on the CDR3 plus reference TRBV11-2 and TRBJ1-1, the full variable domain is EAGVAQSPRYKIIEKRQSVAFWCNPISGHATLYWYQQILGQGPKLLIQFQNNGVVDDSQLPKDRFSAERLKGVDSTLKIQPAKLEDSAVYLCASSTQTQGTEAFFGQGTRLTVV.